Below, 20 T cell receptor beta chains from the same sample are listed, as sequenced in a study of human T cells and chemical hapten exposure. Time point reported: patch test 1, 2 weeks after DPC sensitization. Sample treatment: therapeutic diphenylcyclopropenone sensitization with weekly scalp DPC. TCRdb reprocessed the RACE reads with MiXCR, giving one entry per CDR3 protein. Here the sample spans 150,000 to 200,000 distinct CDR3 sequences, 20% to 25% being singletons. This material consisted of whole blood, taken in connection with sensitization to the hapten diphenylcyclopropenone (DPC). These receptors were collected from a woman aged 50 to 60 with alopecia areata. Some clones in this sample may be carry-over from other donors' samples.

The CDR3 region has the DNA TGCAGTGCTAGTTTTGGGGAAATAAACACTGAAGCTTTCTTT. This translates into CSASFGEINTEAFF. The chain has TRBV20-1 and TRBJ1-1; no reliable D call. The CDR3 contains 14 residues. Germline CDR1 reads DFQATT; CDR2 reads SNEGSKA (reference sequence). The V end lost 3 bases, the J end lost 2 bases, and 13 bases lay between the germline ends.

The table lists this clonotype with a few counts. The chain recombines TRBV24-1 with TRBJ1-1; D call uncertain. Deletions cut 8 bases from V and 5 bases from J, with 11 bases between. CDR1 and CDR2 (germline): KGHDR, SFDVKD. There are 12 residues in the CDR3. This CDR3 reads CATNPLGTEAFF. The CDR3 DNA sequence: TGTGCCACCAATCCGCTAGGGACTGAAGCTTTCTTT.

This clonotype was detected ten times or more. The chain joins TRBV2 to TRBJ1-5; 11 bases fit TRBD1. J was trimmed by 2 bases and V by 2 bases; bases with no gene match: 2. Germline lookup yields CDR1 SNHLY and CDR2 FYNNEI. CDR3 length: 16 amino acids. The CDR3 loop is CASSERGQGGNQPQHF. CDR3 in DNA: TGTGCCAGCAGTGAAAGGGGACAGGGGGGCAATCAGCCCCAGCATTTT. Variable domain in full (rest from reference TRBV2 and TRBJ1-5): EPEVTQTPSHQVTQMGQEVILRCVPISNHLYFYWYRQILGQKVEFLVSFYNNEISEKSEIFDDQFSVERPDGSNFTLKIRSTKLEDSAMYFCASSERGQGGNQPQHFGDGTRLSIL.

The chain joins TRBV5-1 to TRBJ1-3; 9 nucleotides match TRBD1. CDR3 size: 14 residues. Trimming removed 3 bases from V and 2 bases from J; junction bases left unmatched: 0. The V gene's germline CDR1 is SGHRS and CDR2 YFSETQ. The CDR3 is CASSWDRAGNTIYF. CDR3 nucleotide sequence: TGCGCCAGCAGCTGGGACAGGGCTGGAAACACCATATATTTT.

This clonotype was observed once. The rearrangement uses TRBV29-1 and TRBJ2-1; 8 bases map to TRBD2. The CDR3 is 14 residues long. The germline gives CDR1 SQVTM, CDR2 ANQGSEA. The V segment lost 7 bases and the J segment 1 base; nucleotides outside the gene matches: 6. The CDR3 sequence is CSGVAGPSYNEQFF. The DNA of the CDR3 is TGCAGCGGGGTAGCGGGGCCATCCTACAATGAGCAGTTCTTC.

The V call is TRBV20-1, the J call TRBJ2-5; 13 bases agree with TRBD2. V shed 4 bases, J shed 0 bases, and the junction held 5 bases outside the gene matches. CDR1 and CDR2 (germline): DFQATT, SNEGSKA (reference sequence). The CDR3 is made up of 16 amino acids. This CDR3 reads CSATMGLAGYQETQYF. The CDR3 bases are TGCAGTGCTACAATGGGACTAGCGGGATACCAAGAGACCCAGTACTTC.

This clonotype was picked up a small number of times. The V and J genes are TRBV20-1 and TRBJ2-1; possible D gene TRBD2, 5 bases. The CDR3 has 11 residues. Trimming removed 2 bases from V and 12 bases from J, with 11 bases in between. Germline CDR1 reads DFQATT; CDR2 reads SNEGSKA (reference sequence). The CDR3 nucleotides read TGCAGTGCTAGATGGGTTGAGGGGCAGTTCTTC. As protein: CSARWVEGQFF.

The table lists this clonotype with a few counts. This chain uses TRBV9 with TRBJ2-7; D is unclear. Germline V gives CDR1 SGDLS, CDR2 YYNGEE. The CDR3 runs 14 residues. V was trimmed by 2 bases and J by 0 bases, leaving 9 bases between them. The CDR3 here is CASSVGSVSYEQYF. CDR3 sequence (DNA): TGTGCCAGCAGCGTCGGCTCGGTCTCCTACGAGCAGTACTTC.

The genes are TRBV29-1 and TRBJ2-1, with 7 bases matching TRBD2. This CDR3 region has 15 residues. J gave up 1 base and V 3 bases, and 6 bases lay outside the gene matches. Germline CDR1 and CDR2: SQVTM and ANQGSEA. The CDR3 is CSVERGSGSYNEQFF. DNA for the CDR3: TGCAGCGTTGAGCGTGGTAGCGGGTCCTACAATGAGCAGTTCTTC.

This clonotype has a handful of counts. The chain is built from TRBV12-3 or TRBV12-4 and TRBJ2-2; D gene uncertain. The ends were cut back, 3 bases at V and 7 bases at J, with 9 bases in the middle. This CDR3 comprises 13 residues. The CDR3 loop reads CASSLAQGGELFF. For the CDR3, the DNA is TGTGCCAGCAGTTTGGCCCAAGGCGGGGAGCTGTTTTTT.

A few counts support this clonotype. The rearrangement joins TRBV5-1 to TRBJ2-3; D might be TRBD2 (6 bases). V lost 6 bases to trimming and J lost 3 bases, with 14 bases between them. Germline V gene lookup returns CDR1 SGHRS and CDR2 YFSETQ. The CDR3 contains 14 residues. The CDR3 DNA follows: TGCGCCAGCAACCCAGAGGGGACTACAGATACGCAGTATTTT. Its protein is CASNPEGTTDTQYF.

This clonotype has only a few counts. The V gene is TRBV18, the J gene TRBJ2-7; D gene uncertain. V was clipped by 0 bases and J by 7 bases, with 10 bases between them. CDR3 length: 13 amino acids. The germline gives CDR1 KGHSH, CDR2 LQKENI. CDR3 nucleotide sequence: TGTGCCAGCTCACCACCAAGCTCCGGGGAGCAGTACTTC. Its protein product is CASSPPSSGEQYF.

In this sample, this clonotype turned up many times. The chain recombines TRBV3-1 with TRBJ1-1; 7 bases map to TRBD1. J was trimmed by 11 bases and V by 4 bases; bases with no gene match: 7. The germline CDR1 and CDR2 sequences are LGHDT and YNNKEL (reference sequence). This CDR3 region has 12 residues. CDR3 protein: CASSPPTGRAFF. CDR3 nucleotides: TGTGCCAGCAGCCCCCCGACAGGGAGGGCTTTCTTT.

J is TRBJ1-3 and V is TRBV18; D is ambiguous. The CDR3 loop spans 16 amino acids. In germline, CDR1 is KGHSH, CDR2 LQKENI. Trimming shortened V by 3 bases and J by 0 bases, and 12 bases separated the two germline ends. CDR3 residues: CASSPRSLSSGNTIYF. The CDR3 bases are TGTGCCAGCTCACCTCGGAGCCTGAGCTCTGGAAACACCATATATTTT.

This clonotype was detected only a few times. The J gene is TRBJ2-7, the V gene TRBV20-1, with a weak D call TRBD1 (6 bases). The CDR3 has 14 residues. Germline V gene data show CDR1 as DFQATT and CDR2 as SNEGSKA (reference sequence). V lost 5 bases and J 1 base, leaving 15 bases between the germline ends. CDR3 DNA: TGCAGTGCTCCAGTAAAAGGACAGTCCTACGAGCAGTACTTC. Its translation is CSAPVKGQSYEQYF.

V gene TRBV12-3 or TRBV12-4 combines with J gene TRBJ2-1; D is possibly TRBD2 (7 bases). V gave up 4 bases and J gave up 5 bases, with 15 bases separating them. The CDR3 has 15 amino acids. The CDR3 nucleotides are TGTGCCAGCAGTTCAGATGGGAGGGGGAACAATGAGCAGTTCTTC. Its translation is CASSSDGRGNNEQFF.

V and J are TRBV7-2 and TRBJ2-5; TRBD2 matches 8 bases. With 5 bases clipped from V and 5 bases from J, the junction kept 4 bases outside the gene matches. Germline V gives CDR1 SGHTA, CDR2 FQGNSA. This CDR3 is 13 amino acids long. The CDR3 sequence is CASSQAGVETQYF. In DNA, the CDR3 is TGTGCCAGCAGCCAAGCGGGAGTGGAGACCCAGTACTTC.

This clonotype was detected a few times. The chain recombines TRBV28 with TRBJ2-1; TRBD2 agrees at 8 bases. Germline V gene lookup returns CDR1 MDHEN and CDR2 SYDVKM. With 4 bases clipped from V and 2 bases from J, the junction kept 4 bases outside the gene matches. This CDR3 contains 15 residues. The CDR3: CASSSVAGTYNEQFF. The DNA for the CDR3 is TGTGCCAGCAGTTCCGTAGCGGGAACCTACAATGAGCAGTTCTTC.

This sequence joins TRBV12-3 or TRBV12-4 and TRBJ1-1; D gene uncertain. V was shortened by 3 bases and J by 4 bases, with 6 bases between the two germline ends. The CDR3 is 12 amino acids. CDR3 amino acids: CASSFFGTEAFF. The CDR3 nucleotides are TGTGCCAGCAGTTTCTTCGGCACTGAAGCTTTCTTT.

The chain uses TRBV3-1 and TRBJ1-2; 11 positions match TRBD1. CDR3 size: 14 residues. The V segment lost 4 bases and the J segment 4 bases; nucleotides outside the gene matches: 2. CDR1 LGHDT and CDR2 YNNKEL come from the germline V gene (reference sequence). The CDR3 reads CASSPGTGGYGYTF. In DNA form, the CDR3 reads TGTGCCAGCAGCCCGGGGACAGGGGGCTATGGCTACACCTTC.